This TCR beta chain was obtained from a study of T-cell memory formation after mild COVID-19. This clonotype appeared a few times. Its antigen is undetermined. TCRdb recomputed calls from the 5' RACE reads with MiXCR, one row per CDR3 protein. The data contain roughly 170,000 distinct CDR3 sequences, approximately 18% of them singletons. V dropped 0 bases and J dropped 6; count of bases not matched to a gene: 4. CDR3 length equals 14 residues. Looked up from germline, CDR1 is DFQATT and CDR2 is SNEGSKA (reference sequence). Study-wide points: Clones contracting day 15 to 85 were balanced CD4/CD8; later expanders leaned CD4+. Among CD4+ contracting clones, most were CM and EM, and CD8+ ones EMRA. Whether day 37 second-wave clones are SARS-CoV-2-specific was not confirmed.

The TCR sequence derives from a man between 18 and 29 years old who had mild COVID-19 (a few samples of this study predate the infection). Cell type and time point are not known. V usage is TRBV20-1 and J usage is TRBJ2-1; 8 bases match TRBD2. The sample taken for sequencing was PBMCs or a T cell subset sorted from them (not recorded which). The CDR3 spells CSARDILAGNEQFF. Written as DNA, the CDR3 is TGCAGTGCTAGAGATATCCTAGCGGGCAATGAGCAGTTCTTC.